This T cell receptor (beta chain) was identified during a study of OX40 agonist ivuxolimab in advanced cancers. This clone was observed a single time. Some clones are missing from TCRdb's copy, which holds only in-frame ones; the method was immunoSEQ multiplex PCR. This sample carries roughly 48,000 clones, 83% of them seen once, and the ten largest clones take approximately 1.1%. This CDR3 is built from 17 residues. Germline loops: CDR1 LNHDA, CDR2 SQIVND (reference sequence). The V end lost 6 bases, the J end lost 0 bases, and 19 bases lay between the germline ends. The TCR sequence derives from an adult with an advanced solid tumor such as melanoma, head and neck, liver or kidney cancer. The genes are TRBV19 and TRBJ2-3; D unresolved. The sample was CD4+ or CD8+ T cells sorted from blood, taken in a trial of the OX40 agonist ivuxolimab. CDR3 sequence: CASRPLHSPGSTDTQYF. DNA for the CDR3: TGTGCCAGTAGACCTCTTCATAGCCCGGGTAGCACAGATACGCAGTATTTT.